Listed below are T cell receptor beta chains from one sample, sequenced in a study of T cell responses to AZD1222 COVID-19 vaccine. Libraries were prepared by immunoSEQ multiplex PCR; TCRdb keeps only in-frame clonotypes and omits some of them. The data contain about 150,000 clones, approximately 90% of them singletons. The sample was peripheral blood, taken on day 0 of AZD1222 vaccination. These receptors originate from an adult in good health. Each CDR3 is given with its conserved first and last residue. The D gene is left open where the match is weak. Rows give clone size only sometimes, using once, few, many, or a class for an expanded clone.

J,size,V,D,CDR3,DNA
TRBJ2-2,.,TRBV27,.,CASSAGRLNTGELFF,TGTGCCAGCAGTGCGGGACGGTTGAACACCGGGGAGCTGTTTTTT
TRBJ2-2,.,TRBV7-9,.,CASREDTGELFF,TGTGCCAGCAGGGAAGACACCGGGGAGCTGTTTTTT
TRBJ1-5,.,TRBV19,TRBD1,CASSIVGGDREVGNQPQHF,TGTGCCAGTAGTATAGTCGGTGGGGACAGGGAGGTTGGGAATCAGCCCCAGCATTTT
TRBJ1-1,.,TRBV10-2,.,CASSLWTGNTEAFF,TGCGCCAGCAGCCTCTGGACGGGGAACACTGAAGCTTTCTTT
TRBJ2-3,.,TRBV9,.,CASSPNQGTDTQYF,TGTGCCAGCAGCCCAAACCAGGGAACAGATACGCAGTATTTT
TRBJ2-1,.,TRBV19,TRBD2,CASSIVKTSGYNEQFF,TGTGCCAGTAGTATTGTGAAGACTAGCGGATACAATGAGCAGTTCTTC
TRBJ2-1,.,TRBV6-5,TRBD2,CASKGRTSDYNEQFF,TGTGCCAGCAAAGGGAGGACTAGCGATTACAATGAGCAGTTCTTC
TRBJ2-3,.,TRBV30,.,CAWSVRTADTQYF,TGTGCCTGGAGTGTACGGACAGCGGATACGCAGTATTTT
TRBJ2-5,.,TRBV25-1,.,CASSEFSGSETQYF,TGTGCCAGCAGTGAATTCTCCGGGAGCGAGACCCAGTACTTC
TRBJ2-2,few,TRBV6-1,.,CASSELGVTGELFF,TGTGCCAGCAGTGAATTAGGGGTCACCGGGGAGCTGTTTTTT
TRBJ1-2,.,TRBV30,.,CAWYTGGEGYTF,TGTGCCTGGTATACGGGCGGTGAAGGCTACACCTTC
TRBJ1-2,.,TRBV6-2/TRBV6-3,.,CASSYGRNYGYTF,TGTGCCAGCAGTTATGGACGGAACTATGGCTACACCTTC
TRBJ2-1,.,TRBV28,.,CASSGSPLYNEQFF,TGTGCCAGCAGTGGGTCTCCCCTTTACAATGAGCAGTTCTTC
TRBJ2-1,.,TRBV18,.,CASSAQLADNEQFF,TGTGCCAGCTCAGCTCAACTAGCTGACAATGAGCAGTTCTTC
TRBJ2-3,.,TRBV6-1,TRBD1,CASSDLRDRVLSTRADTQYF,TGTGCCAGCAGTGACCTACGGGACAGGGTACTCAGTACACGAGCAGATACGCAGTATTTT
TRBJ1-2,.,TRBV9,.,CASSARQDQFYGYTF,TGTGCCAGCAGCGCTCGACAGGATCAGTTTTATGGCTACACCTTC
TRBJ2-1,.,TRBV9,TRBD2,CASSVNERSSGNGYNEQFF,TGTGCCAGCAGCGTAAATGAAAGGTCTAGCGGGAATGGGTACAATGAGCAGTTCTTC
TRBJ1-5,.,TRBV24-1,.,CAPKRQPQHF,TGTGCCCCCAAGCGTCAGCCCCAGCATTTT
TRBJ2-3,.,TRBV5-1,.,CASSLAGGSADTQYF,TGCGCCAGCAGCTTGGCGGGTGGGAGCGCAGATACGCAGTATTTT
TRBJ1-4,.,TRBV27,.,CASSLEKLFF,TGTGCCAGCAGTTTAGAAAAACTGTTTTTT
TRBJ1-6,.,TRBV9,.,CASSQAVGSSYNSPLHF,TGTGCCAGCAGCCAAGCGGTAGGGAGCTCCTATAATTCACCCCTCCACTTT
TRBJ2-7,.,TRBV7-2,.,CASSLLSGWDTSYEQYF,TGTGCCAGCAGCTTGCTGAGTGGGTGGGACACCTCCTACGAGCAGTACTTC
TRBJ1-6,.,TRBV14,.,CASSQATRSDSPLHF,TGTGCCAGCAGCCAAGCGACACGGTCAGATTCACCCCTCCACTTT
TRBJ2-1,.,TRBV7-2,.,CASSLLSGPPVDEQFF,TGTGCCAGCAGCTTATTGAGCGGGCCCCCTGTCGATGAGCAGTTCTTC
TRBJ2-2,.,TRBV4-3,TRBD1,CASSQGTGHTGELFF,TGCGCCAGCAGCCAGGGGACAGGGCACACCGGGGAGCTGTTTTTT
TRBJ2-3,.,TRBV7-9,TRBD2,CASSLLTSGVTDTQYF,TGTGCCAGCAGCTTATTGACTAGCGGTGTCACAGATACGCAGTATTTT
TRBJ2-4,.,TRBV10-2,.,CASSEQYSGHILAKNIQYF,TGCGCCAGCAGTGAGCAGTATAGCGGTCACATTCTAGCCAAAAACATTCAGTACTTC
TRBJ1-5,.,TRBV18,.,CASSRRENQPQHF,TGTGCCAGCTCCCGCAGAGAGAATCAGCCCCAGCATTTT
TRBJ1-5,.,TRBV27,.,CASRRGGQPQHF,TGTGCCAGCAGAAGAGGGGGGCAGCCCCAGCATTTT